The next 12 T cell receptor beta chains were all read from a single sample in a study of molecular identifiers for immune sequencing clone quantification. TCRdb re-derived calls from the PCR reads in MiXCR, one entry per CDR3 protein. The repertoire holds 460,000 or so distinct CDR3 sequences, about 20% seen once, with about 0.8% in the top ten. Sequencing input: naive CD8+ T cells from blood, with Jurkat cell RNA spiked in. Subset described: FACS-sorted CD8+CD4-CCR7+CD45RA+ naive T cells. The receptors come from a human donor in good health. Some libraries in this study had Jurkat cell RNA spiked in.

This clonotype has just a few counts. The V call is TRBV14, the J call TRBJ1-2; tentative D call: TRBD1 (6 bases). The germline gives CDR1 SGHDN, CDR2 FVKESK. V shed 5 bases and J shed 6 bases, with 16 bases lying between them. This CDR3 is built from 14 residues. CDR3 coding DNA: TGTGCCAGCAGCGAAACCCCAGGGGAGAATGGCTACACCTTC. Translation: CASSETPGENGYTF.

The V call is TRBV7-9, the J call TRBJ1-4, with D tentatively TRBD1 (5 bases). The CDR3 has 15 residues. Germline V CDR1 and CDR2: SEHNR, FQNEAQ (reference sequence). V shed 1 base and J shed 3 bases, with 9 bases lying between them. This chain's CDR3 is CASSLERGSNEKLFF. The CDR3 DNA reads TGTGCCAGCAGCTTAGAGCGGGGCTCTAATGAAAAACTGTTTTTT.

This clonotype was picked up a small number of times. V and J are TRBV7-9 and TRBJ2-5; D is ambiguous. CDR3 size: 14 residues. The germline V gene has CDR1 SEHNR and CDR2 FQNEAQ (reference sequence). The V and J ends lost 0 bases and 5 bases respectively, with 10 bases between them. CDR3 sequence reads: CASSLAWSGETQYF. The CDR3 region has the DNA TGTGCCAGCAGCTTAGCTTGGAGTGGGGAGACCCAGTACTTC.

There are a few counts of this clonotype. CDR3: CASTLMGGRPEAFF. The CDR3 nucleotides are TGTGCCAGCACCCTTATGGGAGGGAGACCTGAAGCTTTCTTT. This rearrangement joins TRBV6-6 to TRBJ1-1, with D unclear. Trimming left V 7 bases short and J 6 bases short, with 18 bases between. There are 14 residues in the CDR3. The V gene's germline CDR1 is MNHNY and CDR2 SVGAGI (reference sequence).

This clonotype has ten or more counts. This chain joins TRBV29-1 and TRBJ2-2, with D hard to call. Trimming shortened V by 4 bases and J by 6 bases, and 9 bases separated the two germline ends. This CDR3 has 12 amino acids. Germline V gene sequence: CDR1 SQVTM, CDR2 ANQGSEA. In DNA form, the CDR3 reads TGCAGCGTTGCGGATCCTTCCGGGGAGCTGTTTTTT. It yields the protein CSVADPSGELFF.

This clonotype was detected ten times or more. V gene TRBV20-1 combines with J gene TRBJ2-7; TRBD1 aligns across 7 bases. Germline assignment: CDR1 DFQATT and CDR2 SNEGSKA (reference sequence). The CDR3 loop spans 15 amino acids. Trimming took 0 bases from V and 2 from J; bases not matched to a gene: 7. The CDR3 loop is CSARDRAGGTYEQYF. Written as DNA, the CDR3 is TGCAGTGCTAGAGATCGGGCAGGGGGTACCTACGAGCAGTACTTC.

A note on this clonotype: This sequence may be a read error, since a much larger clone differs from it by one base. This rearrangement joins TRBV12-3 or TRBV12-4 to TRBJ1-1; D not resolved. The CDR3 covers 12 residues. Trimming removed 11 bases from V and 0 bases from J, with 10 bases in between. The chain's CDR3 is CAGLLLNTEAFF. CDR3 sequence (DNA): TGTGCCGGCCTCCTCCTGAACACTGAAGCTTTCTTT.

The rearrangement joins TRBV7-2 to TRBJ1-6; the D is unclear. This CDR3 has 18 residues. Trimming took off 0 bases at V and 0 bases at J, with 12 bases between the two ends. The germline V gene has CDR1 SGHTA and CDR2 FQGNSA. The CDR3 DNA reads as TGTGCCAGCAGCTTAGCGCTCGGGAGTCGCTCCTATAATTCACCCCTCCACTTT. Translating gives CASSLALGSRSYNSPLHF.

The V gene is TRBV9, the J gene TRBJ2-7; 12 nucleotides line up with TRBD1. Germline V gene data show CDR1 as SGDLS and CDR2 as YYNGEE. The CDR3 is 15 residues long. V lost 5 bases, J lost 2 bases, and 5 bases stayed unmatched. The CDR3 nucleotides read TGTGCCAGCAGTGACGGGACAGGGGGCCCCTACGAGCAGTACTTC. Translation: CASSDGTGGPYEQYF.

This clonotype has at least ten counts. The rearrangement joins TRBV20-1 to TRBJ2-3; possibly TRBD2 for D (6 bases). CDR3 length: 17 residues. Germline lookup yields CDR1 DFQATT and CDR2 SNEGSKA (reference sequence). Trimming took off 3 bases at V and 1 base at J, with 20 bases between the two ends. CDR3 region: CSARDAGGTRRTDTQYF. The CDR3 coding sequence is TGCAGTGCTAGGGACGCCGGCGGGACTCGACGCACAGATACGCAGTATTTT.

This clonotype has a handful of counts. J is TRBJ2-2 and V is TRBV7-6; 11 nucleotides match TRBD2. CDR1 is SGHVS, CDR2 FNYEAQ, per germline. The ends lost 1 base at V and 6 bases at J; junction bases unmatched: 4. This CDR3 spans 16 amino acids. The CDR3 loop is CASSLGGLAGPGELFF. CDR3 bases: TGTGCCAGCAGCTTAGGCGGACTAGCGGGCCCCGGGGAGCTGTTTTTT.

The V call is TRBV9, the J call TRBJ2-7, with 12 nucleotides matching TRBD2. Germline V lookup: CDR1 SGDLS, CDR2 YYNGEE. Unmatched junction bases numbered 7, after V lost 3 bases and J lost 3 bases. The CDR3 runs 16 residues. CDR3 residues: CASSAGGTSGFYEQYF. The CDR3, as DNA: TGTGCCAGCAGCGCCGGAGGGACTAGCGGGTTCTACGAGCAGTACTTC.